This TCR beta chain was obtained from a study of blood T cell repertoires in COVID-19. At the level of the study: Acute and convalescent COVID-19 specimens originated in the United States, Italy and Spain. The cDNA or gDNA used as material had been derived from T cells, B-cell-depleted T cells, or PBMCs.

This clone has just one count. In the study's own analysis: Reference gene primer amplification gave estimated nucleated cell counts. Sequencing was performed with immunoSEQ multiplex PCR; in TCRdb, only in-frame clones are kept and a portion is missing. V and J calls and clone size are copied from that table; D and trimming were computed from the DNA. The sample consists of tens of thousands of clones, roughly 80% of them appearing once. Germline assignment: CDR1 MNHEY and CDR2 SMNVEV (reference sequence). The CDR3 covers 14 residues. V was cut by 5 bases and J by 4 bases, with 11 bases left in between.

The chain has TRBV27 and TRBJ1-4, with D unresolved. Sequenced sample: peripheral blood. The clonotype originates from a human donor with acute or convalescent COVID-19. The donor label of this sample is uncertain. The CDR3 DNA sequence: TGTGCCAGCAGTGGAGGGCCGTTTAATGAAAAACTGTTTTTT. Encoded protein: CASSGGPFNEKLFF.